This T cell receptor (beta chain) was observed in a study of shared clonotypes between healthy human individuals. Study results and caveats: Clonotypes not shared had lower generation probabilities than those common to all four donors.

Concerning this clone itself: Its specificity is not known.

Libraries were prepared by immunoSEQ multiplex PCR; TCRdb keeps only in-frame clonotypes and omits some of them. In the table there are 2.5 million or so clones, 85% to 95% of which are singletons. From germline, CDR1 is SQVTM and CDR2 ANQGSEA. The CDR3 length is 12 residues. Trimming cost V 7 bases and J 1 base, with 10 bases left between them. The specimen was naive CD4+ T cells sorted from blood. As for subset: CD45RA+ positively selected. This receptor was obtained from a man aged 18 to 29 in good health. This sequence joins TRBV29-1 and TRBJ2-5; tentative D call: TRBD2 (6 bases). As DNA, the CDR3 is TGCAGCGGGAGGGAAAGCCAAGAGACCCAGTACTTC. This translates into CSGRESQETQYF.